This TCR beta chain was retrieved from a study of T cells after yellow fever vaccination. A 5'RACE template-switching step, the method used to make TCR cDNA, added a universal primer site and UMIs. TCRdb ran MiXCR on the 5' RACE reads and lists one entry per CDR3 protein. Here the sample spans 550,000 to 750,000 distinct CDR3 sequences, around an eighth being singletons. Germline assignment: CDR1 LGHDT and CDR2 YNNKEL (reference sequence). The ends were cut back, 2 bases at V and 0 bases at J, with 5 bases in the middle. CDR3 length: 15 residues. This sample comprised PBMCs, obtained on the day of the yellow fever booster vaccination. The TCR originated in a man under 40 who received the YFV17D yellow fever vaccine. V is TRBV3-1 and J is TRBJ2-6; D is undetermined. The CDR3 reads CASSQIVSGANVLTF. CDR3 DNA: TGTGCCAGCAGCCAAATAGTCTCTGGGGCCAACGTCCTGACTTTC.